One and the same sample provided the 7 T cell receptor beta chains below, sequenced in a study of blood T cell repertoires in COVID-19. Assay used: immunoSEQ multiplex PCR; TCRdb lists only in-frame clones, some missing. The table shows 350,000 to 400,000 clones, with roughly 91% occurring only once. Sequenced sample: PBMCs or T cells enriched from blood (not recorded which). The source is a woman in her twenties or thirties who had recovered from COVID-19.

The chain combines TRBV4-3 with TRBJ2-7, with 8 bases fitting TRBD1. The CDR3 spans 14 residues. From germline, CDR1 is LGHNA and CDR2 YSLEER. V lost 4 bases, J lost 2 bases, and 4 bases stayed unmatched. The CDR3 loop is CASSPGTGAYEQYF. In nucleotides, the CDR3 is TGCGCCAGCAGCCCCGGGACAGGAGCCTACGAGCAGTACTTC.

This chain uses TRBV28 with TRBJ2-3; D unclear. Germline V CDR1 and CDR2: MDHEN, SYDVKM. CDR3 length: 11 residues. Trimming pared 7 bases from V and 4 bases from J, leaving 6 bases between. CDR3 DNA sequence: TGTGCCAGCATTGGGCCAGATACGCAGTATTTT. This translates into CASIGPDTQYF.

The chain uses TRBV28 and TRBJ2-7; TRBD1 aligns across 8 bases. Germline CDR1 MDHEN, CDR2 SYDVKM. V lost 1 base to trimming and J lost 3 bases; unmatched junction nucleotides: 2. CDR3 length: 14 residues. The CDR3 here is CASSLSGTGYEQYF. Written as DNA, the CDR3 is TGTGCCAGCAGTTTATCCGGGACAGGCTACGAGCAGTACTTC.

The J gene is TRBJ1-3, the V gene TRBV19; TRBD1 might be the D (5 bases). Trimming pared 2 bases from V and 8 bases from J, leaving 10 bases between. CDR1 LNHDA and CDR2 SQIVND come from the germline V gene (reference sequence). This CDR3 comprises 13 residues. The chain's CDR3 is CASSIQGGDTIYF. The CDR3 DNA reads TGTGCCAGTAGTATACAGGGTGGCGACACCATATATTTT.

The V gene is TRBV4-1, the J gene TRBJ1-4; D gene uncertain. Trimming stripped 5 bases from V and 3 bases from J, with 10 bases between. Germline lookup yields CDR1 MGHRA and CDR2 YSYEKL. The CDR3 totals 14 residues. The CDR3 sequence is CASSFEPANEKLFF. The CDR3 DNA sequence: TGCGCCAGCAGCTTCGAGCCGGCTAATGAAAAACTGTTTTTT.

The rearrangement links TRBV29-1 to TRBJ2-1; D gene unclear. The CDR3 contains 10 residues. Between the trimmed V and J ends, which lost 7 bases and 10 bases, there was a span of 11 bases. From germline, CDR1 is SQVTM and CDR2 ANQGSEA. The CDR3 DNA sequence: TGCAGCGCCCTTAATCAGGAGCAGTTCTTC. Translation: CSALNQEQFF.

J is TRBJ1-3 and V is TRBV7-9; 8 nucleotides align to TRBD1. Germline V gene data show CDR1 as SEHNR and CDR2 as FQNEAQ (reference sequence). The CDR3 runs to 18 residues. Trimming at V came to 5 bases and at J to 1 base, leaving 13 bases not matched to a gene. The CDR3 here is CASSPGQVRTLSGNTIYF. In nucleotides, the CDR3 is TGTGCCAGCAGCCCGGGACAGGTCCGCACCCTATCTGGAAACACCATATATTTT.